The source of this TCR beta chain is a study of T cell repertoires in cytomegalovirus infection. The study's findings and limits: Ex vivo responses were dominated by HLA-C-restricted CMV-specific TCR beta clonotypes.

The germline V and J ends were trimmed by 1 base and 5 bases, with 15 bases remaining between them. The CDR3 runs to 16 residues. Per the germline V gene, CDR1 is LGHNA and CDR2 is YNFKEQ. TCRdb called the reads again in MiXCR, with one record for every CDR3 protein. Among a few hundred thousand distinct CDR3 sequences listed, around two fifths were seen once. Worth noting for this clonotype: Its antigen is not identified.

Source: cultured PBMCs, taken from culture after CMV antigen stimulation. This clonotype originated in a human donor in good health (CMV status not recorded). Some clones in this sample may be carry-over from other donors' samples. The rearrangement uses TRBV4-2 and TRBJ2-1; maybe TRBD2 (6 bases). CDR3 nucleotides: TGTGCCAGCAGCCAAGGCAAGGGCGGGGATCACAATGAGCAGTTCTTC. It yields the protein CASSQGKGGDHNEQFF.